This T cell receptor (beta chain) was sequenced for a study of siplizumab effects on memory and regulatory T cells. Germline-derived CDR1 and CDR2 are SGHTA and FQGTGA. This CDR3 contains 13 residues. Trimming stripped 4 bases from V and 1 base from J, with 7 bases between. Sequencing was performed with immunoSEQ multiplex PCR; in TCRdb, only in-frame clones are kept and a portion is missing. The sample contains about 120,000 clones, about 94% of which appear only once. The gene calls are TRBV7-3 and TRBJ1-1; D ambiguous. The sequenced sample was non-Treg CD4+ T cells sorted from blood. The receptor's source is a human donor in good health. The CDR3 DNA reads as TGTGCCAGCAGCTCGGACCGGAACACTGAAGCTTTCTTT. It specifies CASSSDRNTEAFF.